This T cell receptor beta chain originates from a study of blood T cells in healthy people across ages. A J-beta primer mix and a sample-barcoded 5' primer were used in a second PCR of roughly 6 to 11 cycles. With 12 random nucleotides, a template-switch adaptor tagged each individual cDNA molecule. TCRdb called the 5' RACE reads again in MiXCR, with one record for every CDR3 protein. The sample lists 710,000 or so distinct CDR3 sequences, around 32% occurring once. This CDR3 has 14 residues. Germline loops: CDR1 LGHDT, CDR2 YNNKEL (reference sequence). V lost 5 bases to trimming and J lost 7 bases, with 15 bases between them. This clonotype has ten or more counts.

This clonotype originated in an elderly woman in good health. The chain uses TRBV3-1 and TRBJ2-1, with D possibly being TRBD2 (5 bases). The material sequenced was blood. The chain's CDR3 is CASSVAAGLNEQFF. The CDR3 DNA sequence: TGTGCCAGCAGCGTCGCTGCGGGCCTGAATGAGCAGTTCTTC.